The clone carrying this T cell receptor beta chain was found once. Its specificity is not known. With 0 bases removed from V and 9 bases from J, the gap between germline ends came to 6 bases. The CDR3 extends over 12 amino acids. Looked up from germline, CDR1 is SGHTA and CDR2 is FQGNSA. These data come from a study of lymphopenia after photon versus proton radiotherapy. The study's findings and limits: A bigger post-nadir fall in TCR diversity correlated inversely with survival time in deceased patients. After the lymphocyte nadir, photon-treated repertoires showed oligoclonal expansion, especially of CD8+ Temra cells. Better survival with proton therapy was suggested as possible, not demonstrated. Under photons, naive T cells and diversity fell while effector/memory populations rose.

The repertoire was sequenced with immunoSEQ multiplex PCR; TCRdb's copy has only in-frame clones and lacks some. This sample yields about 45,000 clones, of which about 85% are seen a single time; around 2.2% belongs to the top ten. The sequencing here drew on peripheral blood, taken from a patient treated with photon-based radiotherapy. The chain links TRBV7-2 to TRBJ2-1; D remains ambiguous. The clonotype originates from a man in his forties or fifties with gastric cancer. The CDR3 loop reads CASSLAGSEQFF. CDR3 DNA: TGTGCCAGCAGCTTAGCAGGTAGTGAGCAGTTCTTC.